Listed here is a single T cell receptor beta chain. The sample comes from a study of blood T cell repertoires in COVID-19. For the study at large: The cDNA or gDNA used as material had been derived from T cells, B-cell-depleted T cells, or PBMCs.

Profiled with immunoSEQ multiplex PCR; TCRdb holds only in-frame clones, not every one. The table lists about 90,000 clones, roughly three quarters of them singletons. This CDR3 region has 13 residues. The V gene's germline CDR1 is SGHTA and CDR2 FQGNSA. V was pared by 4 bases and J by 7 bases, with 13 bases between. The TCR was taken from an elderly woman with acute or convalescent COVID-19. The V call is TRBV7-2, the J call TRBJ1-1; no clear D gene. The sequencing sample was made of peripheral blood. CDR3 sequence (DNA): TGTGCCAGCAGCTCCCGTCGGCGGGTTGAAGCTTTCTTT. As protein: CASSSRRRVEAFF. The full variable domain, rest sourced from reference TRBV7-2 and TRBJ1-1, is GAGVSQSPSNKVTEKGKDVELRCDPISGHTALYWYRQSLGQGLEFLIYFQGNSAPDKSGLPSDRFSAERTGGSVSTLTIQRTQQEDSAVYLCASSSRRRVEAFFGQGTRLTVV.